This T cell receptor beta chain is drawn from a study of blood T cell repertoires in COVID-19. Turning to the study itself: The United States, Italy and Spain were the sources of the acute and convalescent COVID-19 samples. PBMCs, B-cell-depleted T cells, or T cells were the source of the cDNA or gDNA that made up the material.

The method was immunoSEQ multiplex PCR; TCRdb's version includes in-frame clones alone and lacks a portion of them. The data show 400,000 or so clones, with 80% to 90% seen just once and around 1.1% held by the top ten. Cohort allocation depended upon clinical history that participants reported. For recovered donors of Cohort 3, there were two negative PCRs, clearance, or symptom resolution. The CDR3 covers 13 residues. The germline V gene encodes CDR1 ENHRY and CDR2 SYGVKD. V lost 5 bases and J 1 base, leaving 8 bases between the germline ends. The chain is built from TRBV10-3 and TRBJ2-5, with D tentatively TRBD2 (5 bases). The sample comprised PBMCs or T cells enriched from blood (not recorded which). The sequence was collected from a man aged 30 to 39 who had recovered from COVID-19. The CDR3 is CAISRTSQETQYF. For the CDR3, the DNA is TGTGCCATCAGTAGGACTTCCCAAGAGACCCAGTACTTC.